This T cell receptor beta chain was sequenced in a study of blood T cells in healthy people across ages. Study information: T cells yielded about one barcoded beta molecule per two cells through template switching.

General study points: Roughly linearly, TCR beta diversity per million T cells fell as age increased.

Combining a sample-barcoded 5' primer with a J-beta primer mix, a second PCR ran for about 6 to 12 cycles. The authors tagged each cDNA molecule using a template-switch adaptor with 12 random nucleotides. From the 5' RACE reads, TCRdb called clonotypes with MiXCR, one entry per CDR3 protein. The top ten clones hold around an eighth of a sample with about a million distinct CDR3 sequences, around 48% of them seen once. This clonotype has just a few counts. Antigen specificity is unknown. This CDR3 is 19 amino acids long. The material sequenced was blood. The TCR sequence derives from a man aged 25-45 years in good health. The chain has TRBV21-1 and TRBJ2-7. TRBV21-1 is flagged as a pseudogene. CDR3 DNA: TGTGCCAGCAGCAAAGTACCACTCAACTCGCATCGACGAACCTACGAGCAGTACTTC. Amino acids: CASSKVPLNSHRRTYEQYF.